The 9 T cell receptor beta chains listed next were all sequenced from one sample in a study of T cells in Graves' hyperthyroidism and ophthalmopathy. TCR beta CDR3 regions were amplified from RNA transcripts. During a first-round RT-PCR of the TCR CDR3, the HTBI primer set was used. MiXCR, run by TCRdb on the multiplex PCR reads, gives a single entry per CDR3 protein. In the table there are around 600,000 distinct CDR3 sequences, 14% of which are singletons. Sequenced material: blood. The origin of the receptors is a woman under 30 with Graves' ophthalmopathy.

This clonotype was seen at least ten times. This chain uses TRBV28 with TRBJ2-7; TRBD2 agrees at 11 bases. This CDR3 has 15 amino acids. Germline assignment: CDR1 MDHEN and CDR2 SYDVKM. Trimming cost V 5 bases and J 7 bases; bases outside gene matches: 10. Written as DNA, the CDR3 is TGTGCCAGCAGTCGACGACTAGCGGGGTGGGGGGAGCAGTACTTC. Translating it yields CASSRRLAGWGEQYF.

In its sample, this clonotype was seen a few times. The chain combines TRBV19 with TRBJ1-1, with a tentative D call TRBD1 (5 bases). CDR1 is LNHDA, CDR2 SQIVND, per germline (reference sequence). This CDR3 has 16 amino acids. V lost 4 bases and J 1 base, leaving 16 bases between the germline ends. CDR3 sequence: CASSSYMAGRNTEAFF. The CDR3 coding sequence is TGTGCCAGTAGTAGTTATATGGCGGGACGGAACACTGAAGCTTTCTTT.

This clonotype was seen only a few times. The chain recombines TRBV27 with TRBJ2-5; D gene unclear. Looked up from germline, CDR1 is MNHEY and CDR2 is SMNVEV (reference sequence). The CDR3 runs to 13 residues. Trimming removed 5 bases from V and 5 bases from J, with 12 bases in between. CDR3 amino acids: CASSTSSWETQYF. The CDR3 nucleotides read TGTGCCAGCAGTACCTCTTCATGGGAGACCCAGTACTTC.

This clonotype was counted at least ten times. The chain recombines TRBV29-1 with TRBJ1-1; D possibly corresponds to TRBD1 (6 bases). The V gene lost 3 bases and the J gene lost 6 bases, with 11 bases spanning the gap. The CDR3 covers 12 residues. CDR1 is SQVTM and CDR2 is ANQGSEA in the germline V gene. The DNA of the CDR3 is TGCAGCGTTGATGACCGGGGGCCTGAAGCTTTCTTT. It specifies CSVDDRGPEAFF.

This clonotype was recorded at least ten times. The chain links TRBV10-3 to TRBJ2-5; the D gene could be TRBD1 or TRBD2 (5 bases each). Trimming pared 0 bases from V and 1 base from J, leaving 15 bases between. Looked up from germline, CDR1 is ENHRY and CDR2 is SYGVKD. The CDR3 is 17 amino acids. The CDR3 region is CAISESQRGTPQETQYF. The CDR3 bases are TGTGCCATCAGTGAGTCCCAAAGAGGGACCCCCCAAGAGACCCAGTACTTC.

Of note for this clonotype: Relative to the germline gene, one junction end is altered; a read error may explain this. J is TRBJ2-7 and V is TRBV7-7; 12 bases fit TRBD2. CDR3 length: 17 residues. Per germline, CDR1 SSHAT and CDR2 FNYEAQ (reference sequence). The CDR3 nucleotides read TGTGCTAGCAGCTTCGGGGGGCGGACGGTGACTAGCGGGAGGCAGTACTTC. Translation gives CASSFGGRTVTSGRQYF.

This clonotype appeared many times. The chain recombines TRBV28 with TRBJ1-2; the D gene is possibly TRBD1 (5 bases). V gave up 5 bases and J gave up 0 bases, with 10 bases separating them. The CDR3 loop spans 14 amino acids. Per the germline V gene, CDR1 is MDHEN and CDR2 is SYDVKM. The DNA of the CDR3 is TGTGCCAGCAGTGTTCTGGGGGCTAACTATGGCTACACCTTC. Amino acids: CASSVLGANYGYTF.

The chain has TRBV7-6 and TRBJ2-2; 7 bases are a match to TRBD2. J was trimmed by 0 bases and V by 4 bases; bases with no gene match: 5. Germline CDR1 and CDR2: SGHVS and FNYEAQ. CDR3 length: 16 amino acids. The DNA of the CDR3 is TGTGCCAGCAGCTCGGGAGGTGTCGCGAACACCGGGGAGCTGTTTTTT. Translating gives CASSSGGVANTGELFF.

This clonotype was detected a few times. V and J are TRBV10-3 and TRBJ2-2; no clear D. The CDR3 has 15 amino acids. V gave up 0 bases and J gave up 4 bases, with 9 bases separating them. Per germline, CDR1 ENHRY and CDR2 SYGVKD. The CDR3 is CAISESTRGTGELFF. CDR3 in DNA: TGTGCCATCAGTGAGTCCACCCGAGGCACCGGGGAGCTGTTTTTT.